This entry lists 32 T cell receptor beta chains sequenced from one sample in a study of T cell repertoires in cytomegalovirus infection. TCRdb passed the reads through MiXCR, listing each CDR3 protein once. The table lists tens of thousands of distinct CDR3 sequences, less than 4.5% of them singletons. Sequencing was carried out using PBMCs. The receptors shown here come from a human donor in good health (CMV status not recorded). Some clones in this sample may be carry-over from other donors' samples.

In its sample, this clonotype was seen many times. The chain employs TRBV15 and TRBJ1-5, with 10 positions matching TRBD1. V lost 3 bases, J lost 2 bases, and 10 bases stayed unmatched. This CDR3 has 18 amino acids. CDR1 and CDR2 (germline): LNHNV, YYDKDF (reference sequence). CDR3 DNA: TGTGCCACCAGCAGGGACTCCGGGACAGGGGTGGGCAATCAGCCCCAGCATTTT. Translated: CATSRDSGTGVGNQPQHF.

This clonotype was seen many times. This chain links TRBV20-1 with TRBJ1-1; D not resolved. Germline assignment: CDR1 DFQATT and CDR2 SNEGSKA (reference sequence). This CDR3 has 12 amino acids. Trimming left V 3 bases short and J 6 bases short, with 11 bases between. As DNA, the CDR3 is TGCAGTGCTAGGGTTAGGGAGGCTGAAGCTTTCTTT. It encodes CSARVREAEAFF.

V is TRBV6-2 or TRBV6-3 and J is TRBJ1-5; no reliable D call. Trimming pared 5 bases from V and 0 bases from J, leaving 5 bases between. The CDR3 length is 13 residues. Germline CDR1 is MNHEY and CDR2 is SVGEGT. For the CDR3, the DNA is TGTGCCAGCAGTCGCAATAGCAATCAGCCCCAGCATTTT. It yields the protein CASSRNSNQPQHF.

This clonotype appeared many times. J is TRBJ2-2 and V is TRBV4-2, with D perhaps TRBD1 (6 bases). V was shortened by 1 base and J by 7 bases, with 13 bases between the two germline ends. The CDR3 is 15 residues long. CDR1 and CDR2 (germline): LGHNA, YNFKEQ. This chain's CDR3 is CASSQGTDPSGELFF. CDR3 coding DNA: TGTGCCAGCAGCCAAGGGACAGACCCAAGCGGGGAGCTGTTTTTT.

This clonotype was picked up many times. DNA for the CDR3: TGTGCCAGCAATGGACTAGCGTTCTACAATGAGCAGTTCTTC. It yields the protein CASNGLAFYNEQFF. The rearrangement joins TRBV2 to TRBJ2-1; 9 bases align to TRBD2. The CDR3 sequence is 14 residues long. The J segment lost 3 bases and the V segment lost 7 bases, leaving 4 bases of the junction unmatched. CDR1 is SNHLY and CDR2 is FYNNEI in the germline V gene.

This clonotype was counted ten times or more. The chain recombines TRBV7-6 with TRBJ2-5, with D perhaps assigned TRBD1 or TRBD2 (5 bases each). The germline V and J ends were trimmed by 7 bases and 5 bases, with 23 bases remaining between them. From germline, CDR1 is SGHVS and CDR2 FNYEAQ. The CDR3 is made up of 16 amino acids. CDR3 residues: CASKFRGDRGPETQYF. The CDR3 DNA reads TGTGCCAGCAAATTCCGGGGTGACAGAGGCCCGGAGACCCAGTACTTC.

This clonotype has at least ten counts. This chain uses TRBV6-2 or TRBV6-3 with TRBJ2-5; 8 nucleotides line up with TRBD2. After removal of 0 bases from V and 6 bases from J, the junction contained 6 bases not matched to a gene. Germline-derived CDR1 and CDR2 are MNHEY and SVGEGT. The CDR3 spans 15 residues. CDR3 protein: CASSYSAGGDQTQYF. CDR3 in DNA: TGTGCCAGCAGTTACTCTGCGGGGGGCGACCAGACCCAGTACTTC.

This clonotype was counted many times. V is TRBV20-1 and J is TRBJ2-3, with unresolved D. The CDR3 has 12 residues. The germline V and J ends were trimmed by 0 bases and 8 bases, with 9 bases remaining between them. Germline lookup yields CDR1 DFQATT and CDR2 SNEGSKA (reference sequence). In DNA, the CDR3 is TGCAGTGCTAGAGAGGGTCATGCTACGCAGTATTTT. Translated: CSAREGHATQYF.

There are many counts of this clonotype. The chain joins TRBV12-3 or TRBV12-4 to TRBJ1-2; D not certain. The germline V and J ends were trimmed by 4 bases and 8 bases, with 14 bases remaining between them. The CDR3 loop spans 13 amino acids. The CDR3 here is CASSSLGSGGYTF. The CDR3 DNA follows: TGTGCCAGCAGTTCCCTCGGGAGCGGCGGCTACACCTTC.

This clonotype was observed a handful of times. The V gene is TRBV12-3 or TRBV12-4, the J gene TRBJ1-1, with D maybe TRBD1 (6 bases). Between the trimmed V and J ends, which lost 4 bases and 0 bases, there was a span of 12 bases. The CDR3 totals 15 residues. The CDR3 DNA is TGTGCCAGCAGTTCTCACAGGGCCATGAACACTGAAGCTTTCTTT. Translation gives CASSSHRAMNTEAFF.

The table lists this clonotype with many counts. This chain joins TRBV10-3 and TRBJ1-1; perhaps TRBD1 as D (5 bases). Germline V gene sequence: CDR1 ENHRY, CDR2 SYGVKD. The ends were cut back, 10 bases at V and 0 bases at J, with 9 bases in the middle. The CDR3 runs 12 residues. The CDR3 nucleotides are TGTGCCACCGGGACCATGAACACTGAAGCTTTCTTT. Residues: CATGTMNTEAFF.

This clonotype was observed at least ten times. V and J are TRBV28 and TRBJ2-5; D gene uncertain. Per germline, CDR1 MDHEN and CDR2 SYDVKM. The CDR3 sequence is 12 residues long. Trimming took off 7 bases at V and 3 bases at J, with 9 bases between the two ends. The CDR3 sequence: CASTTVEETQYF. The CDR3 nucleotides are TGTGCCAGCACGACGGTGGAAGAGACCCAGTACTTC.

This clonotype was counted at least ten times. The gene calls are TRBV28 and TRBJ1-6; the match to TRBD1 covers 8 bases. V trimming: 6 bases; J trimming: 9 bases; junction bases outside the gene matches: 4. Germline V gene lookup returns CDR1 MDHEN and CDR2 SYDVKM. The CDR3 runs 13 residues. In DNA form, the CDR3 reads TGTGCCAGCAGCCTCGACAGGGGTTCACCCCTCCACTTT. Translating gives CASSLDRGSPLHF.

This clonotype has ten or more counts. The rearrangement joins TRBV19 to TRBJ1-2, with 8 bases aligning to TRBD1. The CDR3 is made up of 19 amino acids. Germline CDR1 and CDR2: LNHDA and SQIVND (reference sequence). The V segment lost 4 bases and the J segment 4 bases; nucleotides outside the gene matches: 20. CDR3: CASSTSRGTGVPSSYGYTF. The CDR3 bases are TGTGCCAGTAGTACATCCCGAGGGACAGGAGTCCCCAGTAGCTATGGCTACACCTTC.

This clonotype was seen many times. V is TRBV7-9 and J is TRBJ1-5; D call uncertain. The CDR3 is 13 amino acids. Germline CDR1 SEHNR, CDR2 FQNEAQ (reference sequence). V was cut by 1 base and J by 5 bases, with 6 bases left in between. As DNA, the CDR3 is TGTGCCAGCAGCTTAGGGTGGGATCAGCCCCAGCATTTT. It translates to CASSLGWDQPQHF. Drawing the rest from reference TRBV7-9 and TRBJ1-5, the complete variable domain is DTGVSQNPRHKITKRGQNVTFRCDPISEHNRLYWYRQTLGQGPEFLTYFQNEAQLEKSRLLSDRFSAERPKGSFSTLEIQRTEQGDSAMYLCASSLGWDQPQHFGDGTRLSIL.

In this sample, this clonotype turned up many times. This chain uses TRBV7-8 with TRBJ1-2, with 9 bases lining up with TRBD1. With V trimmed by 3 bases and J by 4 bases, 6 bases remained unmatched. The CDR3 totals 15 residues. Germline values: CDR1 SGHVS, CDR2 FQNEAQ. In nucleotides, the CDR3 is TGTGCCAGCAGCTTGGGGGACAGGGCGTTCTATGGCTACACCTTC. Its protein is CASSLGDRAFYGYTF.

This clonotype was counted many times. The gene calls are TRBV7-6 and TRBJ2-1, with TRBD2 identical over 15 bases. The CDR3 consists of 18 residues. The V segment lost 5 bases and the J segment 6 bases; nucleotides outside the gene matches: 11. CDR1 is SGHVS, CDR2 FNYEAQ, per germline. CDR3 in amino acids: CASSPRYRGLAGGNEQFF. The DNA for the CDR3 is TGTGCCAGCAGCCCTCGGTATAGGGGACTAGCGGGGGGCAATGAGCAGTTCTTC.

This clonotype was observed many times. The chain combines TRBV10-3 with TRBJ1-1; 9 nucleotides align to TRBD1. From germline, CDR1 is ENHRY and CDR2 SYGVKD. With V trimmed by 9 bases and J by 5 bases, 4 bases remained unmatched. The CDR3 sequence is 12 residues long. CDR3 protein: CAIYDRGTEAFF. CDR3 bases: TGTGCCATATACGACAGGGGGACTGAAGCTTTCTTT.

There are many counts of this clonotype. The J gene is TRBJ2-1, the V gene TRBV7-9; D possibly matches TRBD1 or TRBD2 (6 bases each). The CDR3 consists of 18 residues. The V end was cut by 0 bases, the J end by 2 bases, with 17 bases between. Looked up from germline, CDR1 is SEHNR and CDR2 is FQNEAQ (reference sequence). CDR3 bases: TGTGCCAGCAGCTTAGCGGGGGGACACCCTCAGCCCTACAATGAGCAGTTCTTC. Translating it yields CASSLAGGHPQPYNEQFF.

This clonotype was seen at least ten times. The rearrangement joins TRBV6-1 to TRBJ2-5, with D hard to call. Germline V CDR1 and CDR2: MNHNS, SASEGT. CDR3 size: 14 residues. V was trimmed by 5 bases and J by 1 base, leaving 11 bases between them. The DNA for the CDR3 is TGTGCCAGCAGTCTACGGAGCCGCCAAGAGACCCAGTACTTC. Amino acids: CASSLRSRQETQYF.

The chain uses TRBV12-3 or TRBV12-4 and TRBJ1-4, with a possible D match to TRBD1 (6 bases). V was clipped by 6 bases and J by 8 bases, with 13 bases between them. This CDR3 is 13 amino acids long. The CDR3 here is CASSAGGGEKLFF. The DNA for the CDR3 is TGTGCCAGCAGCGCCGGGGGCGGAGAAAAACTGTTTTTT.

This clonotype was counted at least ten times. This chain connects TRBV19 to TRBJ2-1; D gene ambiguous. CDR1 and CDR2 (germline): LNHDA, SQIVND (reference sequence). CDR3 length: 15 amino acids. V dropped 3 bases and J dropped 2 bases, with 11 bases sitting between them. The CDR3 reads CASSIRNYPYNEQFF. The DNA for the CDR3 is TGTGCCAGTAGTATTCGGAATTATCCCTACAATGAGCAGTTCTTC.

In its sample, this clonotype was seen many times. This chain links TRBV7-9 with TRBJ2-5, with no clear D. The V and J ends lost 0 bases and 0 bases respectively, with 5 bases between them. CDR1 is SEHNR, CDR2 FQNEAQ, per germline (reference sequence). The CDR3 has 14 residues. DNA of the CDR3: TGTGCCAGCAGCTTAGCAGAGTACCAAGAGACCCAGTACTTC. Translating it yields CASSLAEYQETQYF.

This clonotype was picked up many times. The chain uses TRBV19 and TRBJ2-7; TRBD1 matches at 7 bases. CDR1 is LNHDA, CDR2 SQIVND, per germline (reference sequence). The CDR3 length is 15 residues. The V segment lost 7 bases and the J segment 0 bases; nucleotides outside the gene matches: 9. The CDR3 DNA follows: TGTGCCAGTACCATTAACCGGGACAGCTCCTACGAGCAGTACTTC. Amino acids: CASTINRDSSYEQYF.

This clonotype came up many times. The chain is built from TRBV7-8 and TRBJ1-6, with 10 bases matching TRBD1. With 6 bases clipped from V and 5 bases from J, the junction kept 10 bases outside the gene matches. This CDR3 has 17 residues. Germline values: CDR1 SGHVS, CDR2 FQNEAQ. CDR3 nucleotides: TGTGCCAGCAGTCCGACCCTTGGGACAGGGGATAATTCACCCCTCCACTTT. As protein: CASSPTLGTGDNSPLHF.

V and J are TRBV7-2 and TRBJ1-5; possible D gene TRBD1, 5 bases. V was shortened by 5 bases and J by 5 bases, with 16 bases between the two germline ends. The CDR3 runs 15 residues. Germline loops: CDR1 SGHTA, CDR2 FQGNSA. CDR3 in amino acids: CASSLTVGFYQPQHF. The DNA for the CDR3 is TGTGCCAGCAGCCTGACAGTGGGCTTTTATCAGCCCCAGCATTTT. The full variable domain, completed using reference TRBV7-2 and TRBJ1-5, is GAGVSQSPSNKVTEKGKDVELRCDPISGHTALYWYRQSLGQGLEFLIYFQGNSAPDKSGLPSDRFSAERTGGSVSTLTIQRTQQEDSAVYLCASSLTVGFYQPQHFGDGTRLSIL.

This clonotype was recorded many times. This chain uses TRBV7-2 with TRBJ2-5; 14 positions agree with TRBD2. This CDR3 has 20 amino acids. Losses at the gene ends were 5 bases for V and 5 bases for J; bases not matched to a gene: 19. Germline V CDR1 and CDR2: SGHTA, FQGNSA. The CDR3 sequence: CASSRFLTSGGDTSSETQYF. The CDR3, as DNA: TGTGCCAGCAGCCGGTTCTTGACTAGCGGGGGGGACACTTCATCGGAGACCCAGTACTTC.

Many counts were recorded for this clonotype. This rearrangement joins TRBV7-3 to TRBJ2-7, with D perhaps given as TRBD1 or TRBD2 (5 bases each). Germline CDR1 and CDR2: SGHTA and FQGTGA. The CDR3 is 14 residues long. Trimming removed 2 bases from V and 3 bases from J, with 11 bases in between. CDR3 region: CASSLSGQGYEQYF. The CDR3 DNA follows: TGTGCCAGCAGCTTATCGGGGCAGGGCTACGAGCAGTACTTC.

This clonotype showed up many times. The genes are TRBV4-2 and TRBJ2-1; D is uncertain. With 1 base removed from V and 8 bases from J, the gap between germline ends came to 15 bases. This CDR3 has 15 residues. Looked up from germline, CDR1 is LGHNA and CDR2 is YNFKEQ. CDR3 bases: TGTGCCAGCAGCCAAGTTCAGCCGGCGATGGATGAGCAGTTCTTC. Translating it yields CASSQVQPAMDEQFF.

This clonotype was seen ten or more times. The rearrangement links TRBV6-2 or TRBV6-3 to TRBJ1-1; tentative D call: TRBD1 (6 bases). Trimming took off 6 bases at V and 0 bases at J, with 14 bases between the two ends. CDR3 length equals 15 residues. CDR1 and CDR2 (germline): MNHEY, SVGEGT. The CDR3 loop reads CASSRAGALNTEAFF. CDR3 sequence (DNA): TGTGCCAGCAGCCGCGCGGGGGCTCTGAACACTGAAGCTTTCTTT.

The sample holds many counts of this clonotype. J is TRBJ2-3 and V is TRBV7-8; D remains unclear. CDR3 length: 15 residues. Between the trimmed V and J ends, which lost 6 bases and 0 bases, there was a span of 13 bases. Germline V lookup: CDR1 SGHVS, CDR2 FQNEAQ. The CDR3 loop is CASSPPALSTDTQYF. In nucleotides, the CDR3 is TGTGCCAGCAGTCCCCCAGCGCTTAGCACAGATACGCAGTATTTT.

This clonotype was seen many times. This chain uses TRBV6-2 or TRBV6-3 with TRBJ2-1; 9 positions agree with TRBD2. This CDR3 spans 15 amino acids. CDR1 and CDR2 (germline): MNHEY, SVGEGT. Losses at the gene ends were 6 bases for V and 6 bases for J; bases not matched to a gene: 9. CDR3 in amino acids: CASRLAGVIPNEQFF. The CDR3 DNA reads TGTGCCAGCAGATTAGCGGGGGTCATACCCAATGAGCAGTTCTTC.